The clone carrying this T cell receptor beta chain showed up just a few times. Its antigen is not identified. The unexposed donors gave CD4+ T cells in about 2010-2019, prior to COVID-19. Isolation of CD4+ T cells took place after less than 13 days in culture. Using immunoSEQ multiplex PCR, the repertoire was profiled, and TCRdb retains in-frame clones only, with some absent. This table has more than 25,000 clones, roughly four fifths appearing once. The sample originates from a study of CD4 T cells in relation to SARS-CoV-2 and coronaviruses. Across the study: Shared crossreactive spike epitopes were mapped to their HLA restriction.

Whole-study results and caveats: In roughly 60% of donors, memory CD4+ clonotypes crossrecognized SARS-CoV-2 and at least one common cold coronavirus spike.

CDR1 is LNHDA and CDR2 is SQIVND in the germline V gene (reference sequence). This CDR3 is built from 16 residues. The V and J ends lost 4 bases and 4 bases, in that order; junction bases with no gene match: 12. The chain links TRBV19 to TRBJ1-1; 7 bases map to TRBD1. The sample was CD4+ T cells from PBMCs, cultured in vitro. The source is a human donor in good health. The CDR3 sequence is CASSNPYRGRITEAFF. The CDR3 region has the DNA TGTGCCAGTAGTAATCCTTATAGGGGGCGTATCACTGAAGCTTTCTTT.